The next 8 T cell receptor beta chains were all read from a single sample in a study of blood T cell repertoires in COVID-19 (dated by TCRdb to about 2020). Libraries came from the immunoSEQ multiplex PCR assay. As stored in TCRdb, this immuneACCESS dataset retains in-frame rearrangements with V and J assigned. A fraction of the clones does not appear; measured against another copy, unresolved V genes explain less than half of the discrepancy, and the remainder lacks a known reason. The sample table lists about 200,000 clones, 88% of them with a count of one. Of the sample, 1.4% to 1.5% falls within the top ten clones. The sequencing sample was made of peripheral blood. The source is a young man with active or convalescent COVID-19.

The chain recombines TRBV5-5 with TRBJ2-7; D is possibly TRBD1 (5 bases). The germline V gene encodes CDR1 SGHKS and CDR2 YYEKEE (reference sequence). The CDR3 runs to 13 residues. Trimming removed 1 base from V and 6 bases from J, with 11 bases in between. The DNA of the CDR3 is TGTGCCAGCAGCTTGCAGGGAACGGGCGAGCAGTACTTC. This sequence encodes CASSLQGTGEQYF.

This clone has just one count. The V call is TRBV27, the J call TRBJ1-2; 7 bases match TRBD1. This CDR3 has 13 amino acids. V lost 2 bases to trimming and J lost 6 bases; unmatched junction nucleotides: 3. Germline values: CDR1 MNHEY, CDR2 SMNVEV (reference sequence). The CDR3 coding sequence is TGTGCCAGCAGTTTAACAGGGGTACATGGCTACACCTTC. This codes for CASSLTGVHGYTF.

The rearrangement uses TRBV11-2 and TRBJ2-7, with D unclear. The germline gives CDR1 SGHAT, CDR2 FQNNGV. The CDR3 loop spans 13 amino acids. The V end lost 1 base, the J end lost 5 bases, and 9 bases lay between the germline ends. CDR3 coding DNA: TGTGCCAGCAGCTTAGGAGAAGCCAACGAGCAGTACTTC. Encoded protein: CASSLGEANEQYF. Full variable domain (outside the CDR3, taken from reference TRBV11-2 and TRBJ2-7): EAGVAQSPRYKIIEKRQSVAFWCNPISGHATLYWYQQILGQGPKLLIQFQNNGVVDDSQLPKDRFSAERLKGVDSTLKIQPAKLEDSAVYLCASSLGEANEQYFGPGTRLTVT.

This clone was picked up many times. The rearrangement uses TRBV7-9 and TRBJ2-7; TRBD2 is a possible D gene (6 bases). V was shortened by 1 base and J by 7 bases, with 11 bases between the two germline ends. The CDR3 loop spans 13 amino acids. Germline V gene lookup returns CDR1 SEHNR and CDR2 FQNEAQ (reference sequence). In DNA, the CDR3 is TGTGCCAGCAGCTTAGTGGCGGCGGGAGAGCAGTACTTC. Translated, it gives CASSLVAAGEQYF. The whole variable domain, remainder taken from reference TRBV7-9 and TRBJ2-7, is DTGVSQNPRHKITKRGQNVTFRCDPISEHNRLYWYRQTLGQGPEFLTYFQNEAQLEKSRLLSDRFSAERPKGSFSTLEIQRTEQGDSAMYLCASSLVAAGEQYFGPGTRLTVT.

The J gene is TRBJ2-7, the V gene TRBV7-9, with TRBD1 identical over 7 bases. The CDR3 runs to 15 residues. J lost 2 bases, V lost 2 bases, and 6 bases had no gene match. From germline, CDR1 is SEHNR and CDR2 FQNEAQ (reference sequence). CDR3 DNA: TGTGCCAGCAGCTTAACAGGGGACATAACCTACGAGCAGTACTTC. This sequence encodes CASSLTGDITYEQYF.

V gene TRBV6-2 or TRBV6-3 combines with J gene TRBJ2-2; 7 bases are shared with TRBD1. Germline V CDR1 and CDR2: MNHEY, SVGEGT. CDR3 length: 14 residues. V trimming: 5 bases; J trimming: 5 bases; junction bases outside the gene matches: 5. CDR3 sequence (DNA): TGTGCCAGCAGTGACACACAGGGGACCGGGGAGCTGTTTTTT. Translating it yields CASSDTQGTGELFF.

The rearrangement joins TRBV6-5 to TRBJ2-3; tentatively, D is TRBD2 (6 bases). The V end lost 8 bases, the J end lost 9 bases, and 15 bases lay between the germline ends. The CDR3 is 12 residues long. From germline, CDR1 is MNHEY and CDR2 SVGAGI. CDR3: CASGSGLPTQYF. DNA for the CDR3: TGTGCCAGCGGTTCGGGACTTCCAACGCAGTATTTT.

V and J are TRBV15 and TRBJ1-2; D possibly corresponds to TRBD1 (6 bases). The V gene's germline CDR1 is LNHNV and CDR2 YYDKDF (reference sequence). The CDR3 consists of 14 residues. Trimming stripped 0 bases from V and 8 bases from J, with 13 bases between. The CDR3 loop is CATSREGRGGGYTF. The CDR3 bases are TGTGCCACCAGCAGAGAAGGCAGGGGAGGGGGCTACACCTTC.